This T cell receptor (beta chain) was retrieved from a study of blood T cell repertoires in COVID-19. Study details: Samples of COVID-19 (acute and convalescent) were obtained from the United States, Italy and Spain. T cells, B-cell-depleted T cells, or PBMCs supplied cDNA or gDNA.

In the original processing: Counts of nucleated cells, estimated from reference gene primer amplification, were obtained. Clones were read by immunoSEQ multiplex PCR, and TCRdb kept only the in-frame ones, dropping some. The V and J calls and the clone size are those of that table, but D and trimming were determined from the DNA. The profile covers fewer than 250,000 clones, with about 88% appearing a single time and around 1.1% taken by the ten largest. There are 16 residues in the CDR3. Unmatched junction bases numbered 3, after V lost 2 bases and J lost 2 bases. Per the germline V gene, CDR1 is LNHDA and CDR2 is SQIVND (reference sequence). This clone was seen only once.

The TCR sequence derives from a man under 40 with acute or convalescent COVID-19. This chain joins TRBV19 and TRBJ2-1; 10 bases agree with TRBD2. The specimen sequenced was peripheral blood. CDR3 amino acids: CASSIRLAGAYNEQFF. The CDR3 DNA is TGTGCCAGTAGTATACGCCTAGCGGGAGCCTACAATGAGCAGTTCTTC.